A single sample is the source of the 17 T cell receptor beta chains below, sequenced in a study of technical replicates of blood from a few donors (dated by TCRdb to 2015 to 2018). Preparation of the library involved the immunoSEQ multiplex PCR assay. TCRdb retrieved this table from immuneACCESS and kept in-frame rearrangements only. Not all clones are present; in checked studies, unresolved V genes account for under half, and no reason is known for the remainder. For this sample the table gives 53,000 or so clones, of which 86% were detected only once. The ten most abundant clones make up 5.6% of the sample. Sequenced: PBMCs. Receptor source: a human donor in good health. Some clones in this sample may be carry-over from other donors' samples.

In this sample, this clone turned up a few times. The J gene is TRBJ1-5, the V gene TRBV15; perhaps TRBD1 as D (5 bases). The CDR3 loop spans 13 amino acids. Germline V gene lookup returns CDR1 LNHNV and CDR2 YYDKDF (reference sequence). Trimming cost V 4 bases and J 5 bases, with 9 bases left between them. The CDR3 bases are TGTGCCACCAGCACACAGGATGATCAGCCCCAGCATTTT. It yields the protein CATSTQDDQPQHF.

This sequence joins TRBV11-2 and TRBJ2-5; D not certain. Deletions cut 1 base from V and 2 bases from J, with 8 bases between. The CDR3 has 14 amino acids. The germline gives CDR1 SGHAT, CDR2 FQNNGV. The CDR3 DNA reads as TGTGCCAGCAGCTTAGTGGGCAGGCAAGAGACCCAGTACTTC. Residues: CASSLVGRQETQYF.

The chain couples TRBV7-6 to TRBJ2-3; 8 nucleotides agree with TRBD2. Germline loops: CDR1 SGHVS, CDR2 FNYEAQ. After removal of 4 bases from V and 4 bases from J, the junction contained 10 bases not matched to a gene. The CDR3 runs 16 residues. The CDR3 spells CASSSGGRSRADTQYF. The CDR3 nucleotides read TGTGCCAGCAGCTCGGGAGGGCGGTCACGGGCAGATACGCAGTATTTT.

V and J are TRBV15 and TRBJ2-7; 8 bases are a match to TRBD2. The germline V gene encodes CDR1 LNHNV and CDR2 YYDKDF (reference sequence). This CDR3 has 14 residues. The V segment lost 9 bases and the J segment 4 bases; nucleotides outside the gene matches: 11. The CDR3 protein is CATSPQRELYEQYF. The CDR3 bases are TGTGCCACTTCCCCCCAGCGGGAGTTGTACGAGCAGTACTTC.

V gene TRBV5-6 combines with J gene TRBJ2-4; TRBD1 aligns across 10 bases. This CDR3 is built from 15 residues. Germline assignment: CDR1 SGHDT and CDR2 YYEEEE. V gave up 6 bases and J gave up 7 bases; unmatched junction bases: 10. CDR3 in DNA: TGTGCCAGCACCTCCGGGACAGGGGAGAGGAACATTCAGTACTTC. It encodes CASTSGTGERNIQYF.

The V and J genes are TRBV10-3 and TRBJ1-2; D is possibly TRBD1 (6 bases). V shed 3 bases and J shed 13 bases, with 12 bases lying between them. The germline V gene has CDR1 ENHRY and CDR2 SYGVKD. CDR3 length equals 11 residues. CDR3 residues: CAISEKDSRTF. The CDR3 coding sequence is TGTGCCATCAGTGAAAAGGACAGCCGCACCTTC.

The chain combines TRBV2 with TRBJ1-4; 9 positions match TRBD1. Germline lookup yields CDR1 SNHLY and CDR2 FYNNEI. The junction had 9 bases not matched to a gene; V was cut back by 5 bases and J by 5 bases. The length of the CDR3 is 16 residues. The chain's CDR3 is CASSRGQGSVNEKLFF. The CDR3 DNA follows: TGTGCCAGCAGTAGGGGACAGGGTTCCGTGAATGAAAAACTGTTTTTT. Looking up the rest from reference TRBV2 and TRBJ1-4 gives the full variable domain: EPEVTQTPSHQVTQMGQEVILRCVPISNHLYFYWYRQILGQKVEFLVSFYNNEISEKSEIFDDQFSVERPDGSNFTLKIRSTKLEDSAMYFCASSRGQGSVNEKLFFGSGTQLSVL.

This clone was found once. This chain uses TRBV4-2 with TRBJ1-5; 8 bases are a match to TRBD1. The junction had 4 bases not matched to a gene; V was cut back by 1 base and J by 2 bases. CDR3 length: 16 residues. The germline gives CDR1 LGHNA, CDR2 YNFKEQ. As DNA, the CDR3 is TGTGCCAGCAGCCAAGTGACAGGGGCGGGCAATCAGCCCCAGCATTTT. Protein product: CASSQVTGAGNQPQHF.

The chain links TRBV7-9 to TRBJ2-5, with TRBD2 matching 7 bases. The germline V gene has CDR1 SEHNR and CDR2 FQNEAQ (reference sequence). The CDR3 loop spans 15 amino acids. V was pared by 5 bases and J by 2 bases, with 8 bases of the junction left unmatched. In DNA, the CDR3 is TGTGCCAGCAGCCGGACTAGAAGGGAACAAGAGACCCAGTACTTC. This translates into CASSRTRREQETQYF. The full variable domain, its missing parts supplied by reference TRBV7-9 and TRBJ2-5, is DTGVSQNPRHKITKRGQNVTFRCDPISEHNRLYWYRQTLGQGPEFLTYFQNEAQLEKSRLLSDRFSAERPKGSFSTLEIQRTEQGDSAMYLCASSRTRREQETQYFGPGTRLLVL.

V is TRBV19 and J is TRBJ2-5, with TRBD2 as a possible D gene (6 bases). The CDR3 length is 16 residues. Trimming left V 5 bases short and J 5 bases short, with 21 bases between. The V gene's germline CDR1 is LNHDA and CDR2 SQIVND (reference sequence). CDR3 sequence reads: CASSPPRSAGRETQYF. The CDR3 region has the DNA TGTGCCAGTAGTCCACCCCGGTCCGCAGGGAGGGAGACCCAGTACTTC.

The chain couples TRBV6-5 to TRBJ2-1; D might be TRBD2 (6 bases). Per germline, CDR1 MNHEY and CDR2 SVGAGI. V lost 6 bases and J lost 9, with 15 bases in between. This CDR3 has 13 residues. DNA of the CDR3: TGTGCCAGCAGCCATTCACGGACTACTGAGCAGTTCTTC. Its protein product is CASSHSRTTEQFF.

The rearrangement uses TRBV25-1 and TRBJ1-2; 8 nucleotides line up with TRBD1. CDR1 MGHDK and CDR2 SYGVNS come from the germline V gene. The junction had 11 bases not matched to a gene; V was cut back by 7 bases and J by 7 bases. This CDR3 is 14 amino acids long. Here the CDR3 DNA reads TGTGCCAGCAACCAAGCCCAGGGGGCGGGTGGCTACACCTTC. Amino acids: CASNQAQGAGGYTF.

The chain employs TRBV7-9 and TRBJ1-1; D unclear. Trimming cost V 2 bases and J 1 base, with 5 bases left between them. The CDR3 extends over 13 amino acids. Germline CDR1 and CDR2: SEHNR and FQNEAQ (reference sequence). The CDR3 here is CASSLPKNTEAFF. Written as DNA, the CDR3 is TGTGCCAGCAGCTTACCCAAGAACACTGAAGCTTTCTTT.

This sequence joins TRBV30 and TRBJ1-3; D ambiguous. Germline V lookup: CDR1 GTSNPN, CDR2 SVGIG (reference sequence). The V and J ends lost 5 bases and 4 bases respectively, with 15 bases between them. There are 14 residues in the CDR3. Here the CDR3 reads CAWVQVFPGNTIYF. CDR3 coding DNA: TGTGCCTGGGTACAAGTGTTCCCGGGAAACACCATATATTTT.

V and J are TRBV2 and TRBJ2-7; TRBD2 matches at 9 bases. The germline CDR1 and CDR2 sequences are SNHLY and FYNNEI. J lost 7 bases, V lost 6 bases, and 7 bases had no gene match. This CDR3 is built from 13 residues. The CDR3 DNA reads TGTGCCAGCAGGGCTAGCGGGGAGAGGGAGCAGTACTTC. Its protein product is CASRASGEREQYF.

The chain uses TRBV30 and TRBJ2-3; the D is unclear. Between the trimmed V and J ends, which lost 5 bases and 2 bases, there was a span of 2 bases. The CDR3 extends over 10 amino acids. Germline lookup yields CDR1 GTSNPN and CDR2 SVGIG (reference sequence). The CDR3, as DNA: TGTGCCTGGCACACAGATACGCAGTATTTT. Protein product: CAWHTDTQYF.

This chain uses TRBV5-6 with TRBJ1-2; TRBD1 matches 8 bases. V shed 3 bases and J 2 bases; nucleotides not matched to a gene: 3. The CDR3 consists of 14 residues. Per germline, CDR1 SGHDT and CDR2 YYEEEE. The CDR3 spells CASSYGQGNYGYTF. Written as DNA, the CDR3 is TGTGCCAGCAGCTACGGACAGGGAAACTATGGCTACACCTTC. The whole variable domain, remainder taken from reference TRBV5-6 and TRBJ1-2, is DAGVTQSPTHLIKTRGQQVTLRCSPKSGHDTVSWYQQALGQGPQFIFQYYEEEERQRGNFPDRFSGHQFPNYSSELNVNALLLGDSALYLCASSYGQGNYGYTFGSGTRLTVV.